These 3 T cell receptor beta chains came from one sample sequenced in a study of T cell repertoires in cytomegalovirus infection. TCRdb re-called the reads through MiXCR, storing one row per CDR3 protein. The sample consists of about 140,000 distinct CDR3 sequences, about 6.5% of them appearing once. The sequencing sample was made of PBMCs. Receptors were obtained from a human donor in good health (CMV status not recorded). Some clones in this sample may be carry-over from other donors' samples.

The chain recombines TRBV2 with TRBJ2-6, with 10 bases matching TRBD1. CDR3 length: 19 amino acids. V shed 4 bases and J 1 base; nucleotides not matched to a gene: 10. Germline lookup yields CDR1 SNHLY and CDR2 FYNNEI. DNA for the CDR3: TGTGCCAGCAGTGGGATCCGGGACAGGGGAAGATCTGGGGCCAACGTCCTGACTTTC. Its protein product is CASSGIRDRGRSGANVLTF.

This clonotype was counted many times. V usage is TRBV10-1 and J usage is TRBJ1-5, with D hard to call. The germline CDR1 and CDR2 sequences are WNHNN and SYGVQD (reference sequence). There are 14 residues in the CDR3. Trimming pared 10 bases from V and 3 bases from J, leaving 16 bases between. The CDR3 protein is CAIHRKGFNQPQHF. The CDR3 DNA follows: TGCGCCATCCACCGTAAGGGCTTCAATCAGCCCCAGCATTTT.

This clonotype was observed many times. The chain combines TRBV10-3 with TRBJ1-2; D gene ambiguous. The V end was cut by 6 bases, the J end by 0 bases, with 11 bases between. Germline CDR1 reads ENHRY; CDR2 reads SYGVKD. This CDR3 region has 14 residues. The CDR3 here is CAIRDNSANYGYTF. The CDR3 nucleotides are TGTGCCATCAGAGACAACAGCGCTAACTATGGCTACACCTTC.